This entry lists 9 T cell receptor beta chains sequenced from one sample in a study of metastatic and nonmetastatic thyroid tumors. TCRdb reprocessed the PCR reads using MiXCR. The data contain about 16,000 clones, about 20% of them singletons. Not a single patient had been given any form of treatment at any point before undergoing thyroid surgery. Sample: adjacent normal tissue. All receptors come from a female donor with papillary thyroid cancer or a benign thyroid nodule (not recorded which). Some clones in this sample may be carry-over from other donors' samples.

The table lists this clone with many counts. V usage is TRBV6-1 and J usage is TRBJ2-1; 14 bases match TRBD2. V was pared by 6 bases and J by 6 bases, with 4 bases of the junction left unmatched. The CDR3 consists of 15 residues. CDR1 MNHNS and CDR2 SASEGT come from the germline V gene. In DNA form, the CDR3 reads TGTGCCAGCAGCAGGGGGACTAGCGGGAGCAATGAGCAGTTCTTC. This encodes CASSRGTSGSNEQFF.

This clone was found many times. CDR3 coding DNA: TGTGCCAGCAGTGAACTAGCGGGGCTTTACGAGCAGTACTTC. It codes for CASSELAGLYEQYF. The V and J genes are TRBV2 and TRBJ2-7, with 9 nucleotides matching TRBD2. The V gene's germline CDR1 is SNHLY and CDR2 FYNNEI. V lost 2 bases to trimming and J lost 4 bases; unmatched junction nucleotides: 3. This CDR3 has 14 residues.

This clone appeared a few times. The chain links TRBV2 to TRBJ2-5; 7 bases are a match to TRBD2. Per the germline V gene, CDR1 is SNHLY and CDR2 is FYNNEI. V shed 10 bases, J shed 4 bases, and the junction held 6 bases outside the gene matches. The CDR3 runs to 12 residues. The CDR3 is CAMGWGGETQYF. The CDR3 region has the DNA TGTGCCATGGGCTGGGGGGGAGAGACCCAGTACTTC. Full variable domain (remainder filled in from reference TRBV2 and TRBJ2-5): EPEVTQTPSHQVTQMGQEVILRCVPISNHLYFYWYRQILGQKVEFLVSFYNNEISEKSEIFDDQFSVERPDGSNFTLKIRSTKLEDSAMYFCAMGWGGETQYFGPGTRLLVL.

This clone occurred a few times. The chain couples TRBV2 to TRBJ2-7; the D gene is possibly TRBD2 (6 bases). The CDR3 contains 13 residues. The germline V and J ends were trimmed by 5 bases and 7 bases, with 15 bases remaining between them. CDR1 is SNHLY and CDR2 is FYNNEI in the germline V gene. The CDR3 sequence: CASSRDSRGEQYF. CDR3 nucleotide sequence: TGTGCCAGCAGTCGGGACTCCCGGGGGGAGCAGTACTTC.

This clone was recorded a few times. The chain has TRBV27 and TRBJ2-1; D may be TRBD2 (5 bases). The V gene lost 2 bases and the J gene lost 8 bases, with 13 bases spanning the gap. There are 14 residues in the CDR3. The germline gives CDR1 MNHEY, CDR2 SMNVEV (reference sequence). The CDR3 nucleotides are TGTGCCAGCAGTTTAAGGGTTCGAGCGGATGAGCAGTTCTTC. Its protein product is CASSLRVRADEQFF.

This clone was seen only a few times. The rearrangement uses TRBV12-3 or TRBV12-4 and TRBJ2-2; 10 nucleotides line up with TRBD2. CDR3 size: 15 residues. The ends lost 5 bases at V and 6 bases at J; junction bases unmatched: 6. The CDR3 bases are TGTGCCAGCAGTCCTCTAGCGGGAGTTCCCGGGGAGCTGTTTTTT. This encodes CASSPLAGVPGELFF.

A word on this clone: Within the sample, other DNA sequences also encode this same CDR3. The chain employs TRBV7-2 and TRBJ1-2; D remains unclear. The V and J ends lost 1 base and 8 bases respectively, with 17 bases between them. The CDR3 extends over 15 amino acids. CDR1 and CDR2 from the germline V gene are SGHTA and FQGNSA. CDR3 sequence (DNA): TGTGCCAGCAGCTTAGAGTCCCACAGAAGCTACGGCTACACCTTC. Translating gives CASSLESHRSYGYTF.

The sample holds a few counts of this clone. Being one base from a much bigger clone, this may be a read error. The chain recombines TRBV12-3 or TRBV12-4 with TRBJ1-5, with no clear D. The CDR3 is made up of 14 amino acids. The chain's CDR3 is CASSLGASNQPEHF. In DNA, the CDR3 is TGTGCCAGCAGTTTAGGGGCTAGCAATCAGCCCGAGCATTTT.

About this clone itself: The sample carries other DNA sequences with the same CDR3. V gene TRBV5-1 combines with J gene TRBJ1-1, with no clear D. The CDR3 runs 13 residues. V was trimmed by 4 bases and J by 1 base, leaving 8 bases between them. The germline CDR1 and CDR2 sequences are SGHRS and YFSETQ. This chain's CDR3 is CASSRDANTEAFF. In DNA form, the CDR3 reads TGCGCCAGCAGCAGGGATGCGAACACTGAAGCTTTCTTT.